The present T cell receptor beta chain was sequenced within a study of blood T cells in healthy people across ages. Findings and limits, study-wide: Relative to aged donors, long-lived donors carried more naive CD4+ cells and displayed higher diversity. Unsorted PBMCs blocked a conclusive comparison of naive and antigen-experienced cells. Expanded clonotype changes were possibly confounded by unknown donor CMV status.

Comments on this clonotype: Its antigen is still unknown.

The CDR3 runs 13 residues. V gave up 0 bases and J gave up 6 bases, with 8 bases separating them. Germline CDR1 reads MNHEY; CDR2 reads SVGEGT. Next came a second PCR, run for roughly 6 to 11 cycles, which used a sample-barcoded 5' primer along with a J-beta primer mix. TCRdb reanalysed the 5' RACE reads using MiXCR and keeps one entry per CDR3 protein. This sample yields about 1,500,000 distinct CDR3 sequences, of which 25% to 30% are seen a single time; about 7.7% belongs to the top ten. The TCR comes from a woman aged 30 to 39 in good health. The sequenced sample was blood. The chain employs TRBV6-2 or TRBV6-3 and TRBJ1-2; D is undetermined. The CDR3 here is CASSYSGNDGYTF. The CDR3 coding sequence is TGTGCCAGCAGTTACTCGGGCAACGATGGCTACACCTTC.